These 31 T cell receptor beta chains were all obtained from the same sample, sequenced in a study of blood T cell repertoires in COVID-19 (dated by TCRdb to about 2020). Library preparation employed the immunoSEQ multiplex PCR assay. TCRdb stores this immuneACCESS table with in-frame sequences only. Part of the clones is absent; in the studies checked, under half of the shortfall reflects unresolved V genes, and no reason is known for the rest. Within this sample are nearly 95,000 clones, with approximately 74% of them counted one time only. The top ten constitute 3% to 4.5% of the sample. The specimen sequenced was peripheral blood. Receptor source: a man aged 65-85 years with COVID-19, enrolled during active disease.

The V call is TRBV5-1, the J call TRBJ1-6, with 9 bases that match TRBD1. Germline assignment: CDR1 SGHRS and CDR2 YFSETQ. The V gene end was trimmed by 0 bases and the J gene end by 0 bases; junction bases not matched to a gene: 10. This CDR3 comprises 20 residues. The CDR3 bases are TGCGCCAGCAGCTTGGTTGGGACAGGGAGAAAGAGCTCCTATAATTCACCCCTCCACTTT. This gives the protein CASSLVGTGRKSSYNSPLHF. Drawing the rest from reference TRBV5-1 and TRBJ1-6, the complete variable domain is KAGVTQTPRYLIKTRGQQVTLSCSPISGHRSVSWYQQTPGQGLQFLFEYFSETQRNKGNFPGRFSGRQFSNSRSEMNVSTLELGDSALYLCASSLVGTGRKSSYNSPLHFGNGTRLTVT.

V gene TRBV15 combines with J gene TRBJ1-6, with D possibly matching TRBD1 (6 bases). The CDR3 has 14 amino acids. V was clipped by 2 bases and J by 7 bases, with 9 bases between them. The germline CDR1 and CDR2 sequences are LNHNV and YYDKDF (reference sequence). CDR3 sequence (DNA): TGTGCCACCAGCAGACAGGGGCCGAATTCACCCCTCCACTTT. Residues: CATSRQGPNSPLHF.

The chain is built from TRBV3-1 (or the pseudogene TRBV3-2) and TRBJ2-1; D might be TRBD2 (6 bases). Germline V CDR1 and CDR2: LGHDT, YNNKEL (reference sequence). The CDR3 is 14 amino acids. V lost 3 bases, J lost 4 bases, and 10 bases lay in between. The CDR3 is CASSQLAPYNEQFF. The CDR3 coding sequence is TGTGCCAGCAGCCAGCTAGCGCCATACAATGAGCAGTTCTTC.

The chain combines TRBV6-5 with TRBJ1-2; 7 positions agree with TRBD1. V lost 9 bases to trimming and J lost 8 bases; unmatched junction nucleotides: 12. The CDR3 consists of 13 residues. In germline, CDR1 is MNHEY, CDR2 SVGAGI. The CDR3 DNA follows: TGTGCCAGGGATTCTACAGGGGTTGAGGGCTACACCTTC. Encoded protein: CARDSTGVEGYTF.

This chain links TRBV4-3 with TRBJ1-2; D unclear. V gave up 1 base and J gave up 1 base, with 10 bases separating them. CDR1 and CDR2 (germline): LGHNA, YSLEER. The CDR3 has 15 residues. CDR3 in DNA: TGCGCCAGCAGCCAAGGGAGGCCTAATAACTATGGCTACACCTTC. Protein product: CASSQGRPNNYGYTF.

The chain has TRBV25-1 and TRBJ2-1; 8 nucleotides agree with TRBD2. CDR3 length: 15 residues. The germline V gene encodes CDR1 MGHDK and CDR2 SYGVNS. V was pared by 7 bases and J by 0 bases, with 5 bases of the junction left unmatched. This CDR3 reads CASTDAGGSYNEQFF. The CDR3 DNA is TGTGCCAGCACCGATGCGGGGGGCTCCTACAATGAGCAGTTCTTC.

The chain is built from TRBV24-1 and TRBJ2-3, with D tentatively TRBD1 (6 bases). CDR1 KGHDR and CDR2 SFDVKD come from the germline V gene. There are 19 residues in the CDR3. Trimming took 1 base from V and 3 from J, leaving 22 bases between them. CDR3 nucleotide sequence: TGTGCCACCAGTGATTTTAGCGCACGGCGGTTCGACAGGACAGATACGCAGTATTTT. It specifies CATSDFSARRFDRTDTQYF.

A single count supports this clone. The genes are TRBV11-2 and TRBJ1-3; D unresolved. Germline-derived CDR1 and CDR2 are SGHAT and FQNNGV. This CDR3 comprises 14 residues. V was shortened by 3 bases and J by 4 bases, with 10 bases between the two germline ends. CDR3 nucleotide sequence: TGTGCCAGCAGCTTCCAGTCGGGAGGAAACACCATATATTTT. Its protein product is CASSFQSGGNTIYF.

This chain links TRBV18 with TRBJ1-1; no definite D call. CDR3 length equals 15 residues. Trimming took off 3 bases at V and 1 base at J, with 12 bases between the two ends. The germline V gene has CDR1 KGHSH and CDR2 LQKENI. CDR3 in DNA: TGTGCCAGCTCACCCTGGTCTACTCAGAACACTGAAGCTTTCTTT. It is translated as CASSPWSTQNTEAFF.

The genes are TRBV5-1 and TRBJ2-2; 10 bases are shared with TRBD2. There are 16 residues in the CDR3. Germline assignment: CDR1 SGHRS and CDR2 YFSETQ. J was trimmed by 7 bases and V by 4 bases; bases with no gene match: 10. The CDR3 DNA sequence: TGCGCCAGCAGCCAATATAGCGGGGGGAGCCTCGGGGAGCTGTTTTTT. Translated: CASSQYSGGSLGELFF.

The rearrangement links TRBV7-2 to TRBJ2-5; 12 nucleotides align to TRBD2. Trimming cost V 4 bases and J 2 bases; bases outside gene matches: 11. Germline assignment: CDR1 SGHTA and CDR2 FQGNSA. The CDR3 totals 18 residues. The CDR3: CASSSTSGSTPLQETQYF. The DNA for the CDR3 is TGTGCCAGCAGCTCGACTAGCGGGAGTACCCCCCTTCAAGAGACCCAGTACTTC.

This clone has a single count. CDR3 coding DNA: TGTGCCAGCAGCCAACTAGCGGGGCTTGAGACCCAGTACTTC. Translation: CASSQLAGLETQYF. The chain is built from TRBV7-2 and TRBJ2-5; TRBD2 agrees at 10 bases. The CDR3 spans 14 residues. Germline V CDR1 and CDR2: SGHTA, FQGNSA. With V trimmed by 5 bases and J by 5 bases, 5 bases remained unmatched.

The rearrangement links TRBV7-8 to TRBJ2-7; D is ambiguous. The CDR3 has 12 amino acids. The germline CDR1 and CDR2 sequences are SGHVS and FQNEAQ. Trimming took 2 bases from V and 6 from J, leaving 8 bases between them. The chain's CDR3 is CASSLSFLEQYF. The CDR3 DNA reads TGTGCCAGCAGCTTATCTTTCCTCGAGCAGTACTTC.

This chain joins TRBV19 and TRBJ2-2; D perhaps matches TRBD1 (6 bases). V gave up 7 bases and J gave up 6 bases, with 12 bases separating them. This CDR3 comprises 13 residues. Germline loops: CDR1 LNHDA, CDR2 SQIVND (reference sequence). This chain's CDR3 is CASNQGRAGELFF. For the CDR3, the DNA is TGTGCCAGTAACCAGGGGAGAGCCGGGGAGCTGTTTTTT.

The rearrangement links TRBV13 to TRBJ2-7, with D possibly TRBD2 on 6 matching bases. The V and J ends lost 4 bases and 2 bases respectively, with 12 bases between them. This CDR3 has 14 residues. The germline gives CDR1 PRHDT, CDR2 FYEKMQ (reference sequence). CDR3 sequence: CASSSYSGPYEQYF. DNA of the CDR3: TGTGCCAGCAGCTCCTATAGCGGACCCTACGAGCAGTACTTC.

The V call is TRBV5-6, the J call TRBJ2-7, with unresolved D. The germline CDR1 and CDR2 sequences are SGHDT and YYEEEE. There are 15 residues in the CDR3. V lost 4 bases and J 9 bases, leaving 23 bases between the germline ends. CDR3 nucleotides: TGTGCCAGCAGCCCGACCCAAGGCGTTACGGCTAGGCAGTACTTC. Its protein product is CASSPTQGVTARQYF.

The chain couples TRBV13 to TRBJ2-7; no clear D. Trimming took 5 bases from V and 1 from J, leaving 15 bases between them. The CDR3 covers 15 residues. CDR1 and CDR2 from the germline V gene are PRHDT and FYEKMQ (reference sequence). CDR3 in DNA: TGTGCCAGCAGCCCCGCGGAGTATTGGTCCTACGAGCAGTACTTC. Protein sequence: CASSPAEYWSYEQYF.

V is TRBV5-4 and J is TRBJ1-2, with unresolved D. This CDR3 comprises 15 residues. Germline CDR1 is SGHNT and CDR2 is YYREEE (reference sequence). V lost 0 bases to trimming and J lost 4 bases, with 13 bases between them. The CDR3 DNA is TGTGCCAGCAGCTTGGCGGCCCTAGAAGGCTATGGCTACACCTTC. It specifies CASSLAALEGYGYTF.

The genes are TRBV6-6 and TRBJ2-1; TRBD2 aligns across 10 bases. The CDR3 sequence is 14 residues long. Trimming at V came to 10 bases and at J to 6 bases, leaving 9 bases not matched to a gene. CDR1 and CDR2 from the germline V gene are MNHNY and SVGAGI (reference sequence). The CDR3: CATCLAGVGNEQFF. The DNA for the CDR3 is TGTGCCACCTGTCTAGCGGGAGTGGGCAATGAGCAGTTCTTC.

In this sample, this clone turned up a few times. This rearrangement joins TRBV24-1 to TRBJ1-1; D is unresolved. The germline V gene has CDR1 KGHDR and CDR2 SFDVKD. The CDR3 is 13 residues long. The V gene lost 7 bases and the J gene lost 0 bases, with 8 bases spanning the gap. The CDR3 protein is CATRKEVNTEAFF. CDR3 nucleotide sequence: TGTGCCACCAGGAAGGAGGTGAACACTGAAGCTTTCTTT.

The chain is built from TRBV10-3 and TRBJ2-2; 7 bases line up with TRBD1. Trimming removed 0 bases from V and 0 bases from J; junction bases left unmatched: 10. This CDR3 contains 19 residues. Germline V gene sequence: CDR1 ENHRY, CDR2 SYGVKD. The chain's CDR3 is CAISESTTGLGANTGELFF. CDR3 in DNA: TGTGCCATCAGTGAGTCAACGACAGGGTTGGGTGCGAACACCGGGGAGCTGTTTTTT.

This clone has just one count. J is TRBJ1-2 and V is TRBV29-1; unclear D gene. CDR1 and CDR2 (germline): SQVTM, ANQGSEA. V dropped 4 bases and J dropped 8 bases, with 17 bases sitting between them. The CDR3 extends over 13 amino acids. The CDR3 DNA reads TGCAGCGTTGTGGACGGCTCTTCGGGAGGCTACACCTTC. It specifies CSVVDGSSGGYTF.

V is TRBV7-8 and J is TRBJ1-1, with D uncertain. The CDR3 length is 15 residues. Germline CDR1 SGHVS, CDR2 FQNEAQ. V was shortened by 1 base and J by 1 base, with 10 bases between the two germline ends. The CDR3 sequence is CASSLGQVGNTEAFF. The CDR3 bases are TGTGCCAGCAGCTTAGGGCAGGTCGGGAACACTGAAGCTTTCTTT.

The chain carries TRBV4-3 and TRBJ1-1, with D perhaps TRBD1 (5 bases). CDR1 and CDR2 from the germline V gene are LGHNA and YSLEER. V lost 2 bases and J 8 bases, leaving 9 bases between the germline ends. The CDR3 sequence is 12 residues long. The CDR3 loop is CASSQSRGEAFF. The CDR3 DNA sequence: TGCGCCAGCAGCCAATCCCGGGGGGAAGCTTTCTTT.

This clone was detected ten times or more. The V and J genes are TRBV2 and TRBJ2-3; a possible D gene is TRBD2 (5 bases). The V gene's germline CDR1 is SNHLY and CDR2 FYNNEI. The V gene lost 5 bases and the J gene lost 0 bases, with 12 bases spanning the gap. CDR3 length equals 15 residues. CDR3 DNA sequence: TGTGCCAGCAGTCCCAGCGGAACTAGCACAGATACGCAGTATTTT. It translates to CASSPSGTSTDTQYF.

This chain connects TRBV29-1 to TRBJ2-1, with 8 bases lining up with TRBD1. The trim removed 8 bases at V and 4 bases at J, leaving 4 bases unmatched. The length of the CDR3 is 12 residues. Germline CDR1 reads SQVTM; CDR2 reads ANQGSEA. The CDR3 DNA follows: TGCAGCCTACAGGGGGGTTACAATGAGCAGTTCTTC. It is translated as CSLQGGYNEQFF.

This chain joins TRBV7-2 and TRBJ2-3; TRBD2 is a possible D gene (5 bases). The CDR3 sequence is 15 residues long. Per germline, CDR1 SGHTA and CDR2 FQGNSA. Trimming removed 5 bases from V and 6 bases from J, with 18 bases in between. The CDR3, as DNA: TGTGCCAGCAGCGCACGGTTGTTTGGGGAGGATACGCAGTATTTT. Its translation: CASSARLFGEDTQYF.

This clone has a handful of counts. The V call is TRBV4-2, the J call TRBJ2-7; a possible D gene is TRBD2 (5 bases). V was cut by 0 bases and J by 10 bases, with 22 bases left in between. This CDR3 is built from 16 residues. Germline V gene lookup returns CDR1 LGHNA and CDR2 YNFKEQ. DNA for the CDR3: TGTGCCAGCAGCCAAGAAACCGGAGGATTTTACGAGGTACAGTACTTC. The encoded protein is CASSQETGGFYEVQYF.

The chain has TRBV28 and TRBJ1-2; TRBD1 aligns across 8 bases. Germline assignment: CDR1 MDHEN and CDR2 SYDVKM. V lost 5 bases to trimming and J lost 7 bases; unmatched junction nucleotides: 9. The CDR3 extends over 14 amino acids. CDR3 bases: TGTGCCAGCAGTATACAGGGGGTCCCTACTGGCTACACCTTC. Encoded protein: CASSIQGVPTGYTF.

V gene TRBV11-1 combines with J gene TRBJ1-1, with 7 bases identical to TRBD1. Germline values: CDR1 SGHAT, CDR2 FQDESV (reference sequence). Trimming cost V 7 bases and J 1 base; bases outside gene matches: 6. This CDR3 spans 14 amino acids. CDR3 sequence: CASTRQGRNTEAFF. The CDR3 nucleotides are TGTGCCAGCACCCGACAGGGACGGAACACTGAAGCTTTCTTT.

J is TRBJ2-7 and V is TRBV18; D call uncertain. V lost 1 base and J lost 7, with 14 bases in between. The CDR3 length is 14 residues. Germline V lookup: CDR1 KGHSH, CDR2 LQKENI. The DNA for the CDR3 is TGTGCCAGCTCACCACTCCAGAGCCCTAGGGAGCAGTACTTC. It is translated as CASSPLQSPREQYF.